The clone carrying this T cell receptor beta chain occurred once. Its antigen is unknown. The data derive from a study of T cells in localized non-small cell lung cancer. Study observations and caveats: Adjacent uninvolved lung tissue had the highest T cell clonality, exceeding tumor. A median of 57 of the top 100 tumor clones appeared in adjacent lung, which was paired and uninvolved. Sequencing covered just one tumor region, so heterogeneity cannot be ruled out. There was an association of higher blood T cell density with longer overall survival.

Trimming pared 2 bases from V and 1 base from J, leaving 11 bases between. CDR3 length: 14 residues. The germline CDR1 and CDR2 sequences are GTSNPN and SVGIG (reference sequence). Libraries were prepared by immunoSEQ multiplex PCR; TCRdb keeps only in-frame clonotypes and omits some of them. The repertoire holds approximately 30,000 clones, with around 93% as singletons. This receptor was obtained from a female donor over 55 with stage I lung adenocarcinoma. The chain employs TRBV30 and TRBJ1-1; unclear D gene. The sample consisted of peripheral blood, taken before any cancer treatment. DNA of the CDR3: TGTGCCTGGAGTAGGGAGGCCCCGAACACTGAAGCTTTCTTT. Protein sequence: CAWSREAPNTEAFF. Supplemented by reference TRBV30 and TRBJ1-1, the full variable domain reads SQTIHQWPATLVQPVGSPLSLECTVEGTSNPNLYWYRQAAGRGLQLLFYSVGIGQISSEVPQNLSASRPQDRQFILSSKKLLLSDSGFYLCAWSREAPNTEAFFGQGTRLTVV.